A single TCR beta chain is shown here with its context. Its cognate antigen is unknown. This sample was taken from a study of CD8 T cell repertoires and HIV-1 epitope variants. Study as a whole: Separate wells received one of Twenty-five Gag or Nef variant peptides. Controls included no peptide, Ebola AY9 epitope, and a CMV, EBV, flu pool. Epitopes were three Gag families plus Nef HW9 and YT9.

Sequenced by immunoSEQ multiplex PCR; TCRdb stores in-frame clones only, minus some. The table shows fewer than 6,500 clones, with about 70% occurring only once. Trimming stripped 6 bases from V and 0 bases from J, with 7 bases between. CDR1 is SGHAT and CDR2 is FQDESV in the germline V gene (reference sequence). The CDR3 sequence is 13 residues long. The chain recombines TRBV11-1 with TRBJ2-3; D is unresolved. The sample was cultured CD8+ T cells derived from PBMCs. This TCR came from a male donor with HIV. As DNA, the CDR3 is TGTGCCAGCAGGGCCCCAAGCACAGATACGCAGTATTTT. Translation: CASRAPSTDTQYF.